The 26 T cell receptor beta chains given below trace back to one sample, sequenced in a study of cytomegalovirus exposure and HLA in healthy donors. A multiplex PCR was run with 60 Vbeta primers and 13 Jbeta primers. Produced via immunoSEQ multiplex PCR; TCRdb's table is partial and in-frame only. The sample carries around 150,000 clones, around a tenth recorded once. The material sequenced was PBMCs. The receptors were gathered from a male donor in good health and CMV-seronegative.

Only a few counts were recorded for this clone. The chain is built from TRBV2 and TRBJ2-3; 10 positions match TRBD2. V lost 5 bases to trimming and J lost 2 bases; unmatched junction nucleotides: 4. Germline V CDR1 and CDR2: SNHLY, FYNNEI. The CDR3 runs 15 residues. CDR3 region: CASSLGLAATDTQYF. The CDR3, as DNA: TGTGCCAGCAGTCTTGGACTAGCGGCCACAGATACGCAGTATTTT.

This clone was counted only a few times. The chain links TRBV29-1 to TRBJ2-3; 8 bases are a match to TRBD1. Germline CDR1 reads SQVTM; CDR2 reads ANQGSEA. The CDR3 has 14 residues. The J segment lost 3 bases and the V segment lost 5 bases, leaving 7 bases of the junction unmatched. The CDR3 DNA reads TGCAGCGTTTCCAGGGGGCAGGGGACAGATACGCAGTATTTT. This gives the protein CSVSRGQGTDTQYF.

The rearrangement links TRBV5-6 to TRBJ1-2, with D unresolved. The CDR3 is 15 amino acids. From germline, CDR1 is SGHDT and CDR2 YYEEEE. Between the trimmed V and J ends, which lost 0 bases and 6 bases, there was a span of 15 bases. The CDR3 sequence is CASSLVGSRDNGYTF. CDR3 DNA: TGTGCCAGCAGCTTGGTCGGGAGCAGAGATAATGGCTACACCTTC.

In regard to this clone: The conserved phenylalanine or tryptophan normally closing the CDR3 is absent here, so this likely arose from a read error. The chain joins TRBV29-1 to TRBJ2-2; D is unresolved. Trimming stripped 7 bases from V and 1 base from J, with 10 bases between. The germline CDR1 and CDR2 sequences are SQVTM and ANQGSEA. This CDR3 contains 13 residues. The CDR3 DNA sequence: TGCAGCGCCGAGGTCGGGAACACCGGGGAGCTGTTTTTG. Its protein product is CSAEVGNTGELFL.

The genes are TRBV4-3 and TRBJ1-2, with a tentative D call TRBD1 (5 bases). Per the germline V gene, CDR1 is LGHNA and CDR2 is YSLEER. The V end lost 5 bases, the J end lost 6 bases, and 19 bases lay between the germline ends. The CDR3 sequence is 15 residues long. The CDR3 DNA reads TGCGCCAGCAGCGACCGTGGGGCCGTAGCCGATGGCTACACCTTC. Residues: CASSDRGAVADGYTF.

The CDR3 region is CASSYQSTGSEGYTF. The CDR3 nucleotides read TGTGCCAGCAGCTACCAGTCCACAGGGAGTGAGGGCTACACCTTC. This chain joins TRBV5-6 and TRBJ1-2; tentative D call: TRBD1 (6 bases). V was cut by 3 bases and J by 8 bases, with 20 bases left in between. The germline CDR1 and CDR2 sequences are SGHDT and YYEEEE. The CDR3 has 15 residues. Complete variable domain (other parts from reference TRBV5-6 and TRBJ1-2): DAGVTQSPTHLIKTRGQQVTLRCSPKSGHDTVSWYQQALGQGPQFIFQYYEEEERQRGNFPDRFSGHQFPNYSSELNVNALLLGDSALYLCASSYQSTGSEGYTFGSGTRLTVV.

The CDR3 DNA is TGTGCCAGCAGCTTAGCAAAAGGGGGGGCCCAGTCTTATCAGCCCCAGCATTTT. It translates to CASSLAKGGAQSYQPQHF. The chain joins TRBV7-2 to TRBJ1-5; D is possibly TRBD1 (6 bases). Germline CDR1 and CDR2: SGHTA and FQGNSA. The germline V and J ends were trimmed by 0 bases and 5 bases, with 20 bases remaining between them. CDR3 length: 18 amino acids. Full variable domain (missing parts from reference TRBV7-2 and TRBJ1-5): GAGVSQSPSNKVTEKGKDVELRCDPISGHTALYWYRQSLGQGLEFLIYFQGNSAPDKSGLPSDRFSAERTGGSVSTLTIQRTQQEDSAVYLCASSLAKGGAQSYQPQHFGDGTRLSIL.

The chain recombines TRBV5-5 with TRBJ1-6, with D perhaps matching TRBD1 (6 bases). Per the germline V gene, CDR1 is SGHKS and CDR2 is YYEKEE (reference sequence). The ends were cut back, 6 bases at V and 9 bases at J, with 16 bases in the middle. The CDR3 has 14 residues. CDR3: CASTLSQGRSPLHF. CDR3 sequence (DNA): TGTGCCAGCACCTTAAGTCAGGGGCGTTCACCCCTCCACTTT.

A few counts support this clone. The genes are TRBV11-2 and TRBJ2-2; D might be TRBD1 (5 bases). The CDR3 covers 12 residues. Trimming left V 1 base short and J 8 bases short, with 5 bases between. CDR1 and CDR2 (germline): SGHAT, FQNNGV. The CDR3 bases are TGTGCCAGCAGCTTAGGGACAGGGGAGCTGTTTTTT. It translates to CASSLGTGELFF.

The chain recombines TRBV28 with TRBJ2-1, with 8 bases fitting TRBD1. Germline CDR1 and CDR2: MDHEN and SYDVKM. The trim removed 4 bases at V and 2 bases at J, leaving 4 bases unmatched. The CDR3 length is 15 residues. CDR3 protein: CASSSGTGPYNEQFF. The CDR3 DNA reads as TGTGCCAGCAGTTCCGGGACAGGACCCTACAATGAGCAGTTCTTC. Complete variable domain (other parts from reference TRBV28 and TRBJ2-1): DVKVTQSSRYLVKRTGEKVFLECVQDMDHENMFWYRQDPGLGLRLIYFSYDVKMKEKGDIPEGYSVSREKKERFSLILESASTNQTSMYLCASSSGTGPYNEQFFGPGTRLTVL.

J is TRBJ2-1 and V is TRBV27; TRBD2 matches 11 bases. Trimming removed 5 bases from V and 2 bases from J; junction bases left unmatched: 2. The CDR3 extends over 15 amino acids. CDR1 is MNHEY and CDR2 is SMNVEV in the germline V gene (reference sequence). CDR3 amino acids: CASSPSGRTYNEQFF. The CDR3 bases are TGTGCCAGCAGTCCTAGCGGGAGGACCTACAATGAGCAGTTCTTC.

The J gene is TRBJ1-5, the V gene TRBV6-5; tentative D call: TRBD1 (6 bases). This CDR3 is 13 amino acids long. Looked up from germline, CDR1 is MNHEY and CDR2 is SVGAGI. Trimming took 6 bases from V and 4 from J, leaving 10 bases between them. The CDR3, as DNA: TGTGCCAGCAGGGAAGGACAGAATCAGCCCCAGCATTTT. Its protein product is CASREGQNQPQHF.

This clone was seen a few times. V and J are TRBV27 and TRBJ2-7; 9 nucleotides match TRBD1. This CDR3 is built from 14 residues. The germline CDR1 and CDR2 sequences are MNHEY and SMNVEV (reference sequence). V shed 6 bases and J 2 bases; nucleotides not matched to a gene: 5. The CDR3 region has the DNA TGTGCCAGCAGACTGGACAGGGGCACCTACGAGCAGTACTTC. Its protein is CASRLDRGTYEQYF.

Notes on this clone: The same CDR3 also results from other DNA sequences found in this sample. This chain uses TRBV15 with TRBJ1-2; D is unclear. Germline V gives CDR1 LNHNV, CDR2 YYDKDF (reference sequence). This CDR3 has 13 amino acids. Trimming pared 0 bases from V and 6 bases from J, leaving 8 bases between. CDR3 in DNA: TGTGCCACCAGCAGAGATAGCGGGGATGGCTACACCTTC. Translating it yields CATSRDSGDGYTF.

The rearrangement joins TRBV7-3 to TRBJ1-1, with TRBD1 matching over 8 bases. In germline, CDR1 is SGHTA, CDR2 FQGTGA. After removal of 5 bases from V and 0 bases from J, the junction contained 5 bases not matched to a gene. The length of the CDR3 is 15 residues. Here the CDR3 reads CASSPSTGVNTEAFF. CDR3 nucleotide sequence: TGTGCCAGCAGCCCCTCGACAGGGGTGAACACTGAAGCTTTCTTT. Full variable domain (missing parts from reference TRBV7-3 and TRBJ1-1): GAGVSQTPSNKVTEKGKYVELRCDPISGHTALYWYRQSLGQGPEFLIYFQGTGAADDSGLPNDRFFAVRPEGSVSTLKIQRTERGDSAVYLCASSPSTGVNTEAFFGQGTRLTVV.

This clone was detected only a few times. The genes are TRBV2 and TRBJ1-2, with 9 bases that match TRBD1. Germline loops: CDR1 SNHLY, CDR2 FYNNEI. V dropped 7 bases and J dropped 2; count of bases not matched to a gene: 8. The CDR3 is made up of 15 amino acids. CDR3 sequence: CASTGQGLSNYGYTF. The CDR3 DNA reads TGTGCCAGCACGGGACAGGGACTTTCGAACTATGGCTACACCTTC.

This rearrangement joins TRBV7-2 to TRBJ2-7; 7 positions agree with TRBD2. Trimming cost V 5 bases and J 6 bases; bases outside gene matches: 13. This CDR3 comprises 15 residues. Germline CDR1 SGHTA, CDR2 FQGNSA. Written as DNA, the CDR3 is TGTGCCAGCAGCCTCCCCTCCACGGGAGGCGGCGAGCAGTACTTC. Its translation is CASSLPSTGGGEQYF.

As concerns this clone: Other DNA sequences from this sample encode an identical CDR3 as well. This chain links TRBV28 with TRBJ2-6; TRBD1 matches at 7 bases. This CDR3 is built from 16 residues. The V gene end was trimmed by 5 bases and the J gene end by 0 bases; junction bases not matched to a gene: 4. The V gene's germline CDR1 is MDHEN and CDR2 SYDVKM. The CDR3 sequence is CASSRDSLSGANVLTF. As DNA, the CDR3 is TGTGCCAGCAGTCGGGACAGCCTCTCTGGGGCCAACGTCCTGACTTTC. The whole variable domain, filled in from reference TRBV28 and TRBJ2-6, reads DVKVTQSSRYLVKRTGEKVFLECVQDMDHENMFWYRQDPGLGLRLIYFSYDVKMKEKGDIPEGYSVSREKKERFSLILESASTNQTSMYLCASSRDSLSGANVLTFGAGSRLTVL.

The chain links TRBV6-5 to TRBJ2-7; TRBD1 is a possible D gene (5 bases). This CDR3 is 13 amino acids long. The V end lost 2 bases, the J end lost 4 bases, and 9 bases lay between the germline ends. CDR1 MNHEY and CDR2 SVGAGI come from the germline V gene. The CDR3 bases are TGTGCCAGCAGTTACCAGGACAAGTACGAGCAGTACTTC. It specifies CASSYQDKYEQYF.

The chain employs TRBV4-2 and TRBJ1-5; a possible D gene is TRBD1 (6 bases). Trimming pared 0 bases from V and 6 bases from J, leaving 18 bases between. Germline assignment: CDR1 LGHNA and CDR2 YNFKEQ. The length of the CDR3 is 17 residues. Here the CDR3 reads CASSQDPFGGATQPQHF. The CDR3 nucleotides read TGTGCCAGCAGCCAAGATCCATTTGGGGGGGCGACTCAGCCCCAGCATTTT.

This clone was counted a few times. The CDR3 nucleotides read TGTGCCAGCAGTGATGGACTAGCGGGCACAGATACGCAGTATTTT. It translates to CASSDGLAGTDTQYF. The gene calls are TRBV27 and TRBJ2-3, with 10 nucleotides matching TRBD2. V was clipped by 5 bases and J by 1 base; unmatched bases: 3. Per the germline V gene, CDR1 is MNHEY and CDR2 is SMNVEV (reference sequence). The CDR3 extends over 15 amino acids.

The V gene is TRBV19, the J gene TRBJ2-2, with 8 bases identical to TRBD2. Germline V gives CDR1 LNHDA, CDR2 SQIVND (reference sequence). This CDR3 spans 16 amino acids. Trimming at V came to 1 base and at J to 4 bases, leaving 5 bases not matched to a gene. CDR3 nucleotides: TGTGCCAGTAGTATAGGTTTAGCGGGATCCACCGGGGAGCTGTTTTTT. Translating it yields CASSIGLAGSTGELFF.

This clone was counted a few times. The chain joins TRBV7-9 to TRBJ1-2, with D possibly TRBD1 on 5 matching bases. The CDR3 length is 12 residues. The ends were cut back, 4 bases at V and 6 bases at J, with 9 bases in the middle. Looked up from germline, CDR1 is SEHNR and CDR2 is FQNEAQ (reference sequence). The CDR3 protein is CASSWGGDGYTF. CDR3 in DNA: TGTGCCAGCAGCTGGGGAGGGGATGGCTACACCTTC. Full variable domain (outside the CDR3, taken from reference TRBV7-9 and TRBJ1-2): DTGVSQNPRHKITKRGQNVTFRCDPISEHNRLYWYRQTLGQGPEFLTYFQNEAQLEKSRLLSDRFSAERPKGSFSTLEIQRTEQGDSAMYLCASSWGGDGYTFGSGTRLTVV.

This clone was seen a few times. This chain connects TRBV11-3 to TRBJ2-7; D not certain. The CDR3 has 10 amino acids. CDR1 SGHNT and CDR2 YENEEA come from the germline V gene. Trimming stripped 3 bases from V and 7 bases from J, with 4 bases between. In nucleotides, the CDR3 is TGTGCCAGCAGCTTGAGGGAGCAGTACTTC. Encoded protein: CASSLREQYF.

This chain joins TRBV5-4 and TRBJ1-1; D gene uncertain. CDR1 and CDR2 (germline): SGHNT, YYREEE (reference sequence). There are 15 residues in the CDR3. V gave up 4 bases and J gave up 3 bases, with 16 bases separating them. The CDR3 DNA follows: TGTGCCAGCAGCCTCGCGGGCCTCGGGGACACTGAAGCTTTCTTT. Protein sequence: CASSLAGLGDTEAFF.

The genes are TRBV30 and TRBJ2-3, with 10 nucleotides matching TRBD1. With 4 bases clipped from V and 3 bases from J, the junction kept 7 bases outside the gene matches. CDR3 length: 15 amino acids. Per the germline V gene, CDR1 is GTSNPN and CDR2 is SVGIG (reference sequence). The chain's CDR3 is CAWNDDRGLTDTQYF. The CDR3, as DNA: TGTGCCTGGAACGACGACAGGGGGCTAACAGATACGCAGTATTTT.